The 29 T cell receptor beta chains reported below all come from one sample, sequenced in a study of cytomegalovirus exposure and HLA in healthy donors. The PCR made use of 60 Vbeta and 13 Jbeta primers. Assay: immunoSEQ multiplex PCR; the TCRdb copy retains only in-frame clones and omits some. The sample includes under 200,000 clones, around 78% of them seen just once. Sequencing was done on a sample of PBMCs. Receptor source: a woman in her thirties in good health and CMV-seropositive.

The chain has TRBV2 and TRBJ2-7; D ambiguous. The CDR3 runs to 11 residues. Germline V gives CDR1 SNHLY, CDR2 FYNNEI. Deletions cut 5 bases from V and 6 bases from J, with 8 bases between. The CDR3 DNA reads as TGTGCCAGCAGTCCTTCTTTCGAGCAGTACTTC. Protein product: CASSPSFEQYF. Variable domain in full (rest from reference TRBV2 and TRBJ2-7): EPEVTQTPSHQVTQMGQEVILRCVPISNHLYFYWYRQILGQKVEFLVSFYNNEISEKSEIFDDQFSVERPDGSNFTLKIRSTKLEDSAMYFCASSPSFEQYFGPGTRLTVT.

This clone appeared a few times. The chain employs TRBV30 and TRBJ1-2, with 7 bases aligning to TRBD1. The CDR3 length is 14 residues. V shed 0 bases and J 5 bases; nucleotides not matched to a gene: 6. CDR1 GTSNPN and CDR2 SVGIG come from the germline V gene (reference sequence). The CDR3 DNA is TGTGCCTGGAGTGTACATCAGGGGGGTTATGGCTACACCTTC. Translating gives CAWSVHQGGYGYTF.

The chain employs TRBV7-9 and TRBJ2-6; a weak D match, TRBD1 (5 bases). Per germline, CDR1 SEHNR and CDR2 FQNEAQ (reference sequence). CDR3 length: 17 amino acids. V lost 4 bases and J 2 bases, leaving 15 bases between the germline ends. CDR3 DNA: TGTGCCAGCAGCTCCGAATGGGGCAGAACTGGGGCCAACGTCCTGACTTTC. Protein: CASSSEWGRTGANVLTF.

The chain has TRBV5-1 and TRBJ2-5; TRBD1 matches at 8 bases. Germline CDR1 SGHRS, CDR2 YFSETQ. This CDR3 is 14 amino acids long. The V segment lost 4 bases and the J segment 5 bases; nucleotides outside the gene matches: 7. CDR3: CASSPGQGGETQYF. Written as DNA, the CDR3 is TGCGCCAGCAGCCCCGGACAGGGTGGGGAGACCCAGTACTTC.

This chain joins TRBV18 and TRBJ2-7; TRBD1 agrees at 7 bases. Trimming at V came to 4 bases and at J to 2 bases, leaving 11 bases not matched to a gene. CDR1 KGHSH and CDR2 LQKENI come from the germline V gene. The CDR3 length is 16 residues. CDR3 DNA sequence: TGTGCCAGCTCACTCCGAGGGGCCCAGGGGGCCTACGAGCAGTACTTC. It yields the protein CASSLRGAQGAYEQYF. The whole variable domain, remainder taken from reference TRBV18 and TRBJ2-7, is NAGVMQNPRHLVRRRGQEARLRCSPMKGHSHVYWYRQLPEEGLKFMVYLQKENIIDESGMPKERFSAEFPKEGPSILRIQQVVRGDSAAYFCASSLRGAQGAYEQYFGPGTRLTVT.

Of note for this clone: This CDR3 is also generated by other DNA sequences in the sample. V usage is TRBV27 and J usage is TRBJ2-7, with TRBD2 as a possible D gene (6 bases). With 0 bases removed from V and 2 bases from J, the gap between germline ends came to 17 bases. The CDR3 sequence is 17 residues long. CDR1 is MNHEY and CDR2 is SMNVEV in the germline V gene (reference sequence). The CDR3 loop reads CASSLSIGEVKTYEQYF. CDR3 DNA sequence: TGTGCCAGCAGTTTATCGATCGGGGAGGTGAAGACCTACGAGCAGTACTTC.

This chain uses TRBV6-5 with TRBJ1-2; D is uncertain. CDR3 size: 15 residues. CDR1 is MNHEY, CDR2 SVGAGI, per germline. V shed 0 bases and J shed 0 bases, with 8 bases lying between them. CDR3 sequence (DNA): TGTGCCAGCAGTTACTCCTACGCCTCTAACTATGGCTACACCTTC. Encoded protein: CASSYSYASNYGYTF.

V gene TRBV7-8 combines with J gene TRBJ1-6, with no clear D. CDR1 is SGHVS and CDR2 is FQNEAQ in the germline V gene. The length of the CDR3 is 16 residues. V was cut by 1 base and J by 4 bases, with 11 bases left in between. The CDR3 loop is CASSLERLAYNSPLHF. The CDR3 region has the DNA TGTGCCAGCAGCTTAGAGCGGCTGGCATATAATTCACCCCTCCACTTT.

This rearrangement joins TRBV4-3 to TRBJ2-3; D is ambiguous. The germline CDR1 and CDR2 sequences are LGHNA and YSLEER. This CDR3 comprises 14 residues. V gave up 4 bases and J gave up 1 base, with 9 bases separating them. The CDR3 reads CASSLIRGTDTQYF. CDR3 nucleotide sequence: TGCGCCAGCAGCCTTATACGGGGCACAGATACGCAGTATTTT.

This clone occurred once. J is TRBJ2-7 and V is TRBV6-6; 10 bases are a match to TRBD1. The CDR3 consists of 14 residues. Germline trimming cut 4 bases from V and 2 bases from J; bases unmatched to any gene: 2. Germline V lookup: CDR1 MNHNY, CDR2 SVGAGI (reference sequence). The CDR3 DNA reads as TGTGCCAGCAGTTCGGGACAGGGGACCTACGAGCAGTACTTC. This sequence encodes CASSSGQGTYEQYF.

The chain carries TRBV5-1 and TRBJ2-3, with D possibly being TRBD2 (7 bases). Trimming cost V 6 bases and J 2 bases, with 19 bases left between them. This CDR3 has 16 amino acids. Germline V gene sequence: CDR1 SGHRS, CDR2 YFSETQ. CDR3 coding DNA: TGCGCCAGCACTTTTGCTCGGGGGGCTGACACAGATACGCAGTATTTT. This encodes CASTFARGADTDTQYF. The variable domain in full, with the rest retrieved from reference TRBV5-1 and TRBJ2-3, is KAGVTQTPRYLIKTRGQQVTLSCSPISGHRSVSWYQQTPGQGLQFLFEYFSETQRNKGNFPGRFSGRQFSNSRSEMNVSTLELGDSALYLCASTFARGADTDTQYFGPGTRLTVL.

This clone was seen a single time. V is TRBV2 and J is TRBJ1-6; 11 nucleotides line up with TRBD1. Germline V gives CDR1 SNHLY, CDR2 FYNNEI. J gave up 10 bases and V 7 bases, and 12 bases lay outside the gene matches. The length of the CDR3 is 16 residues. The CDR3 nucleotides read TGTGCCAGCACCCTTGGACAGGGGGCCTATACGTCACCCCTCCACTTT. Translated: CASTLGQGAYTSPLHF.

This clone occurred a few times. Additional DNA sequences in this sample encode the identical CDR3. V usage is TRBV2 and J usage is TRBJ1-1; no definite D call. With 6 bases removed from V and 5 bases from J, the gap between germline ends came to 7 bases. This CDR3 is built from 11 residues. The V gene's germline CDR1 is SNHLY and CDR2 FYNNEI. CDR3 nucleotides: TGTGCCAGCAGGAGGGATACTGAAGCTTTCTTT. Its protein product is CASRRDTEAFF.

The CDR3 DNA is TGTGCCAGCAGACAACCGGGACTCTGGCAGCCCCAGCATTTT. This encodes CASRQPGLWQPQHF. The chain recombines TRBV6-5 with TRBJ1-5; possibly TRBD1 for D (5 bases). Germline CDR1 and CDR2: MNHEY and SVGAGI. V shed 6 bases and J shed 7 bases, with 16 bases lying between them. The CDR3 length is 14 residues.

This clone turned up a few times. The chain uses TRBV4-3 and TRBJ1-2; TRBD1 matches 7 bases. V dropped 2 bases and J dropped 8; count of bases not matched to a gene: 14. CDR3 length: 16 residues. CDR1 is LGHNA, CDR2 YSLEER, per germline. The CDR3 sequence is CASSQFPTGPLQGYTF. As DNA, the CDR3 is TGCGCCAGCAGCCAATTCCCGACAGGGCCTCTTCAAGGCTACACCTTC.

The chain employs TRBV27 and TRBJ2-1; 9 nucleotides agree with TRBD2. CDR3 length equals 15 residues. The germline V gene encodes CDR1 MNHEY and CDR2 SMNVEV (reference sequence). J lost 3 bases, V lost 2 bases, and 2 bases had no gene match. The CDR3 DNA reads TGTGCCAGCAGTTTAGCAGCGGGAGGCTACAATGAGCAGTTCTTC. Its protein product is CASSLAAGGYNEQFF.

The chain carries TRBV19 and TRBJ1-1, with 8 positions matching TRBD1. The CDR3 covers 14 residues. J was trimmed by 3 bases and V by 8 bases; bases with no gene match: 8. The germline CDR1 and CDR2 sequences are LNHDA and SQIVND (reference sequence). In DNA, the CDR3 is TGTGCCAGTGCGGTCCGGGGACAGGACACTGAAGCTTTCTTT. Amino acid sequence: CASAVRGQDTEAFF. Variable domain in full (rest from reference TRBV19 and TRBJ1-1): DGGITQSPKYLFRKEGQNVTLSCEQNLNHDAMYWYRQDPGQGLRLIYYSQIVNDFQKGDIAEGYSVSREKKESFPLTVTSAQKNPTAFYLCASAVRGQDTEAFFGQGTRLTVV.

The CDR3 sequence: CASSEVVAGESYNEQFF. Written as DNA, the CDR3 is TGTGCCAGCAGTGAAGTTGTGGCGGGAGAATCCTACAATGAGCAGTTCTTC. The chain joins TRBV25-1 to TRBJ2-1; TRBD2 matches 7 bases. The CDR3 runs 17 residues. CDR1 MGHDK and CDR2 SYGVNS come from the germline V gene. V lost 2 bases to trimming and J lost 1 base; unmatched junction nucleotides: 8.

Of note for this clone: Relative to the germline gene, one junction end is altered; a read error may explain this. V gene TRBV29-1 combines with J gene TRBJ2-1, with 7 bases aligning to TRBD2. The CDR3 sequence is 12 residues long. Germline values: CDR1 SQVTM, CDR2 ANQGSEA. The CDR3 protein is CSVEESTGGTVF. Here the CDR3 DNA reads TGCAGCGTTGAAGAATCGACGGGAGGAACGGTCTTC.

V is TRBV28 and J is TRBJ1-1; D is ambiguous. CDR1 and CDR2 from the germline V gene are MDHEN and SYDVKM. V shed 6 bases and J shed 1 base, with 9 bases lying between them. This CDR3 is built from 13 residues. The CDR3 here is CASSFVSNTEAFF. In DNA form, the CDR3 reads TGTGCCAGCAGCTTCGTTTCGAACACTGAAGCTTTCTTT. Combining the CDR3 with reference TRBV28 and TRBJ1-1 gives the whole variable domain DVKVTQSSRYLVKRTGEKVFLECVQDMDHENMFWYRQDPGLGLRLIYFSYDVKMKEKGDIPEGYSVSREKKERFSLILESASTNQTSMYLCASSFVSNTEAFFGQGTRLTVV.

This clone was seen only a few times. The genes are TRBV21-1 and TRBJ1-2. TRBV21-1 is noted as a pseudogene. The CDR3 has 16 amino acids. CDR3 region: CASSKVPRRESPGYTF. The CDR3 bases are TGTGCCAGCAGCAAAGTTCCAAGGAGGGAGTCGCCTGGCTACACCTTC.

The V gene is TRBV28, the J gene TRBJ1-2; TRBD1 aligns across 7 bases. Looked up from germline, CDR1 is MDHEN and CDR2 is SYDVKM. V lost 3 bases to trimming and J lost 5 bases; unmatched junction nucleotides: 3. The CDR3 consists of 13 residues. CDR3 amino acids: CASSFQTGYGYTF. CDR3 DNA sequence: TGTGCCAGCAGTTTCCAGACAGGGTATGGCTACACCTTC.

The chain combines TRBV2 with TRBJ2-1, with 9 bases matching TRBD2. V lost 2 bases, J lost 5 bases, and 4 bases stayed unmatched. Germline CDR1 is SNHLY and CDR2 is FYNNEI. There are 15 residues in the CDR3. The CDR3 loop reads CASSERGGGDNEQFF. The CDR3 region has the DNA TGTGCCAGCAGTGAAAGGGGCGGGGGGGACAATGAGCAGTTCTTC.

The V and J genes are TRBV4-3 and TRBJ1-1; D perhaps matches TRBD1 (6 bases). The CDR3 spans 13 residues. With 0 bases removed from V and 11 bases from J, the gap between germline ends came to 13 bases. Germline loops: CDR1 LGHNA, CDR2 YSLEER. As DNA, the CDR3 is TGCGCCAGCAGCCAAGATGGGGGCAGGGCTGCTTTCTTT. Translated, it gives CASSQDGGRAAFF.

V gene TRBV5-1 combines with J gene TRBJ1-2, with D perhaps matching TRBD1 (5 bases). This CDR3 has 11 amino acids. V shed 0 bases and J shed 8 bases, with 5 bases lying between them. Germline V gene lookup returns CDR1 SGHRS and CDR2 YFSETQ. The CDR3 protein is CASSLEGGYTF. The CDR3, as DNA: TGCGCCAGCAGCTTGGAGGGGGGCTACACCTTC.

The chain has TRBV30 and TRBJ1-1; 8 bases are a match to TRBD1. Unmatched junction bases numbered 6, after V lost 4 bases and J lost 5 bases. Germline CDR1 GTSNPN, CDR2 SVGIG (reference sequence). The CDR3 spans 13 residues. The CDR3 nucleotides read TGTGCCTGGACGTACAGGGGGTTGACTGAAGCTTTCTTT. The encoded protein is CAWTYRGLTEAFF.

The chain joins TRBV30 to TRBJ1-2; TRBD1 aligns across 9 bases. Germline loops: CDR1 GTSNPN, CDR2 SVGIG (reference sequence). Trimming at V came to 5 bases and at J to 4 bases, leaving 5 bases not matched to a gene. The CDR3 runs 13 residues. CDR3 protein: CAWEGQGSYGYTF. CDR3 DNA sequence: TGTGCCTGGGAGGGACAGGGTTCCTATGGCTACACCTTC.

DNA of the CDR3: TGTGCCAGCAGCGGGAGGCTCGGCAGTCAGGGGACTAATGAAAAACTGTTTTTT. This sequence encodes CASSGRLGSQGTNEKLFF. V and J are TRBV9 and TRBJ1-4, with D tentatively TRBD1 (6 bases). V shed 3 bases and J shed 2 bases, with 20 bases lying between them. The germline V gene has CDR1 SGDLS and CDR2 YYNGEE. The CDR3 is made up of 18 amino acids.

The chain recombines TRBV20-1 with TRBJ2-1; unclear D gene. Trimming left V 5 bases short and J 14 bases short, with 16 bases between. CDR1 DFQATT and CDR2 SNEGSKA come from the germline V gene (reference sequence). There are 11 residues in the CDR3. The CDR3 is CSARPRFTEFF. CDR3 DNA: TGCAGTGCTCGACCTAGGTTTACGGAGTTCTTC.